These 25 T cell receptor beta chains were sequenced from one sample in a study of blood T cell repertoires in COVID-19. Repertoires were generated with immunoSEQ multiplex PCR, while TCRdb's copy carries only in-frame clones and drops some. The table records fewer than 200,000 clones, 87% of them present only once. Material: peripheral blood. Source of these receptors: a woman aged 18-35 years who had recovered from COVID-19.

The chain carries TRBV7-2 and TRBJ2-4, with 8 bases that match TRBD1. CDR1 is SGHTA, CDR2 FQGNSA, per germline. The CDR3 has 14 amino acids. After removal of 5 bases from V and 4 bases from J, the junction contained 4 bases not matched to a gene. The CDR3 sequence: CASSAGGTKNIQYF. In DNA form, the CDR3 reads TGTGCCAGCAGCGCAGGGGGCACAAAAAACATTCAGTACTTC.

V is TRBV4-1 and J is TRBJ1-5; D perhaps matches TRBD1 (5 bases). Looked up from germline, CDR1 is MGHRA and CDR2 is YSYEKL. V was trimmed by 1 base and J by 6 bases, leaving 13 bases between them. The CDR3 extends over 15 amino acids. The CDR3 protein is CASSQGWGELQPQHF. The CDR3 region has the DNA TGCGCCAGCAGCCAAGGCTGGGGGGAACTTCAGCCCCAGCATTTT.

The chain joins TRBV4-3 to TRBJ2-2; D might be TRBD1 (6 bases). Between the trimmed V and J ends, which lost 2 bases and 4 bases, there was a span of 14 bases. The CDR3 has 16 residues. From germline, CDR1 is LGHNA and CDR2 YSLEER. The CDR3 nucleotides read TGCGCCAGCAGCCAAACAGGGAGCCAAAGCACCGGGGAGCTGTTTTTT. It specifies CASSQTGSQSTGELFF.

J is TRBJ2-3 and V is TRBV19; 9 bases are shared with TRBD1. Germline CDR1 LNHDA, CDR2 SQIVND (reference sequence). The CDR3 is made up of 14 amino acids. After removal of 8 bases from V and 4 bases from J, the junction contained 7 bases not matched to a gene. Written as DNA, the CDR3 is TGTGCCAGTGCCATGGGACAGGGACCAGATACGCAGTATTTT. It encodes CASAMGQGPDTQYF.

The genes are TRBV5-1 and TRBJ1-1; 7 bases agree with TRBD1. Germline values: CDR1 SGHRS, CDR2 YFSETQ. V lost 4 bases, J lost 13 bases, and 34 bases stayed unmatched. This CDR3 is 20 amino acids long. The CDR3 is CASSRSLGPRDSRSLDKLFF. CDR3 nucleotides: TGCGCCAGCAGCCGATCTTTAGGACCCCGGGACAGTAGGTCTCTGGACAAGCTTTTCTTT.

V is TRBV7-3 and J is TRBJ2-2; 9 bases are shared with TRBD1. This CDR3 contains 15 residues. In germline, CDR1 is SGHTA, CDR2 FQGTGA. Trimming at V came to 0 bases and at J to 6 bases, leaving 2 bases not matched to a gene. CDR3 sequence: CASSLTGQGSGELFF. CDR3 DNA: TGTGCCAGCAGCTTAACAGGACAGGGGTCCGGGGAGCTGTTTTTT.

The rearrangement joins TRBV6-5 to TRBJ2-3; 12 bases align to TRBD2. CDR1 and CDR2 from the germline V gene are MNHEY and SVGAGI. The CDR3 is 16 residues long. V was pared by 4 bases and J by 5 bases, with 7 bases of the junction left unmatched. The CDR3 region is CASSLTSGGPGDTQYF. CDR3 bases: TGTGCCAGCAGTTTGACTAGCGGGGGCCCCGGAGATACGCAGTATTTT.

This clone has a handful of counts. The chain joins TRBV2 to TRBJ1-3; D uncertain. The V and J ends lost 4 bases and 4 bases respectively, with 2 bases between them. The CDR3 covers 11 residues. CDR1 and CDR2 (germline): SNHLY, FYNNEI. Here the CDR3 DNA reads TGTGCCAGCAGTGCAGGAAACACCATATATTTT. Encoded protein: CASSAGNTIYF.

About this clone itself: Other nucleotide sequences in the sample specify the same CDR3. The chain is built from TRBV28 and TRBJ2-7; TRBD1 matches 10 bases. Trimming took 6 bases from V and 1 from J; bases not matched to a gene: 6. The CDR3 has 15 residues. Looked up from germline, CDR1 is MDHEN and CDR2 is SYDVKM. The DNA of the CDR3 is TGTGCCAGCAGCCCCCCGGGACAGGGGTCCTACGAGCAGTACTTC. This encodes CASSPPGQGSYEQYF.

This sequence joins TRBV27 and TRBJ2-1, with D maybe TRBD1 (6 bases). Germline-derived CDR1 and CDR2 are MNHEY and SMNVEV (reference sequence). The CDR3 sequence is 17 residues long. Trimming left V 7 bases short and J 1 base short, with 20 bases between. As DNA, the CDR3 is TGTGCCAGCACATCAATACAGGGCCCATCGTCCTACAATGAGCAGTTCTTC. Amino acids: CASTSIQGPSSYNEQFF.

The rearrangement links TRBV24-1 to TRBJ1-2; 7 bases align to TRBD1. This CDR3 has 13 amino acids. The germline CDR1 and CDR2 sequences are KGHDR and SFDVKD. V trimming: 5 bases; J trimming: 8 bases; junction bases outside the gene matches: 7. The CDR3 reads CATSVGTASGYTF. DNA of the CDR3: TGTGCCACCAGTGTTGGGACAGCTTCAGGCTACACCTTC.

The chain uses TRBV6-2 or TRBV6-3 and TRBJ1-5; D gene uncertain. Germline CDR1 reads MNHEY; CDR2 reads SVGEGT. The CDR3 length is 17 residues. V gave up 0 bases and J gave up 0 bases, with 12 bases separating them. This CDR3 is CASSYSSGVLSNQPQHF. The CDR3, as DNA: TGTGCCAGCAGTTACTCATCTGGTGTACTTAGCAATCAGCCCCAGCATTTT.

J is TRBJ2-7 and V is TRBV6-2 or TRBV6-3, with D unresolved. V lost 0 bases to trimming and J lost 0 bases, with 9 bases between them. The CDR3 length is 15 residues. Per the germline V gene, CDR1 is MNHEY and CDR2 is SVGEGT. As DNA, the CDR3 is TGTGCCAGCAGTTACTCGGGCAGCTACTCCTACGAGCAGTACTTC. The encoded protein is CASSYSGSYSYEQYF.

V gene TRBV24-1 combines with J gene TRBJ1-1, with 7 bases lining up with TRBD1. CDR1 is KGHDR, CDR2 SFDVKD, per germline. The V and J ends lost 7 bases and 2 bases, in that order; junction bases with no gene match: 3. The length of the CDR3 is 13 residues. The CDR3 region has the DNA TGTGCCACCAGGGGGACAGAAAACACTGAAGCTTTCTTT. This sequence encodes CATRGTENTEAFF.

This clone was counted a few times. The V gene is TRBV3-1 (or the pseudogene TRBV3-2), the J gene TRBJ2-2; D gene ambiguous. The CDR3 runs 14 residues. Looked up from germline, CDR1 is LGHDT and CDR2 is YNNKEL (reference sequence). Trimming cost V 5 bases and J 5 bases, with 12 bases left between them. In DNA form, the CDR3 reads TGTGCCAGCAGCGGCCACAGCAAAACCGGGGAGCTGTTTTTT. It yields the protein CASSGHSKTGELFF.

The chain is built from TRBV13 and TRBJ2-7; maybe TRBD1 (6 bases). Germline V lookup: CDR1 PRHDT, CDR2 FYEKMQ (reference sequence). The CDR3 consists of 15 residues. V lost 5 bases to trimming and J lost 2 bases, with 16 bases between them. CDR3 sequence reads: CASSPLTGIAYEQYF. The CDR3, as DNA: TGTGCCAGCAGCCCGTTAACAGGGATCGCCTACGAGCAGTACTTC.

The chain has TRBV7-6 and TRBJ2-5, with 7 positions matching TRBD2. Germline V gives CDR1 SGHVS, CDR2 FNYEAQ. After removal of 4 bases from V and 4 bases from J, the junction contained 6 bases not matched to a gene. The CDR3 consists of 14 residues. The CDR3, as DNA: TGTGCCAGCAGCTCTGAGCGGGGTAGAGAGACCCAGTACTTC. It codes for CASSSERGRETQYF.

The chain uses TRBV27 and TRBJ1-2, with unresolved D. The CDR3 covers 13 residues. The V and J ends lost 2 bases and 0 bases respectively, with 4 bases between them. CDR1 is MNHEY and CDR2 is SMNVEV in the germline V gene (reference sequence). CDR3 sequence: CASSLGSNYGYTF. The CDR3 region has the DNA TGTGCCAGCAGTTTAGGCTCTAACTATGGCTACACCTTC.

The rearrangement links TRBV19 to TRBJ2-7, with 8 bases that match TRBD2. Losses at the gene ends were 8 bases for V and 2 bases for J; bases not matched to a gene: 5. Germline V CDR1 and CDR2: LNHDA, SQIVND (reference sequence). The CDR3 totals 13 residues. The CDR3 sequence: CASRRAGAYEQYF. CDR3 bases: TGTGCCAGTCGACGAGCGGGGGCCTACGAGCAGTACTTC.

The rearrangement joins TRBV11-3 to TRBJ2-2; D gene uncertain. V lost 1 base and J 8 bases, leaving 8 bases between the germline ends. The CDR3 is 13 amino acids. From germline, CDR1 is SGHNT and CDR2 YENEEA. The CDR3 reads CASSLVPSGELFF. The CDR3, as DNA: TGTGCCAGCAGCTTAGTTCCGAGTGGGGAGCTGTTTTTT. The whole variable domain, filled in from reference TRBV11-3 and TRBJ2-2, reads EAGVVQSPRYKIIEKKQPVAFWCNPISGHNTLYWYLQNLGQGPELLIRYENEEAVDDSQLPKDRFSAERLKGVDSTLKIQPAELGDSAVYLCASSLVPSGELFFGEGSRLTVL.

The gene calls are TRBV25-1 and TRBJ2-7; 7 bases match TRBD2. The germline CDR1 and CDR2 sequences are MGHDK and SYGVNS. The V and J ends lost 1 base and 6 bases, in that order; junction bases with no gene match: 0. The CDR3 length is 12 residues. The CDR3 spells CASSEWGGEQYV. DNA for the CDR3: TGTGCCAGCAGTGAATGGGGGGGCGAGCAGTACGTC.

The chain combines TRBV6-5 with TRBJ2-6; possible D gene TRBD2, 6 bases. CDR1 is MNHEY, CDR2 SVGAGI, per germline. The CDR3 consists of 15 residues. V dropped 6 bases and J dropped 4 bases, with 13 bases sitting between them. CDR3 in DNA: TGTGCCAGCAGCTCCGGGAGTTGGGGGGCCAACGTCCTGACTTTC. It encodes CASSSGSWGANVLTF.

This rearrangement joins TRBV6-1 to TRBJ2-7; tentatively, D is TRBD1 (6 bases). Germline CDR1 reads MNHNS; CDR2 reads SASEGT. The ends were cut back, 3 bases at V and 0 bases at J, with 9 bases in the middle. CDR3 length: 14 amino acids. The CDR3 coding sequence is TGTGCCAGCAGTGACAGGGGCGGCTCCTACGAGCAGTACTTC. It translates to CASSDRGGSYEQYF.

This chain connects TRBV5-4 to TRBJ2-2; the D gene is possibly TRBD2 (6 bases). Per the germline V gene, CDR1 is SGHNT and CDR2 is YYREEE (reference sequence). Trimming removed 4 bases from V and 0 bases from J, with 13 bases in between. The CDR3 extends over 16 amino acids. The CDR3 loop is CASSPAWGANTGELFF. For the CDR3, the DNA is TGTGCCAGCAGCCCGGCTTGGGGGGCGAACACCGGGGAGCTGTTTTTT.

CDR3 nucleotide sequence: TGTGCCAGCAGCCCATTCAGGGGGAGCAATCAGCCCCAGCATTTT. Its translation is CASSPFRGSNQPQHF. The V and J genes are TRBV7-2 and TRBJ1-5; TRBD1 aligns across 7 bases. After removal of 5 bases from V and 1 base from J, the junction contained 5 bases not matched to a gene. The CDR3 has 15 amino acids. From germline, CDR1 is SGHTA and CDR2 FQGNSA.